This T cell receptor (beta chain) was documented in a study of blood T cell repertoires in COVID-19. Turning to the study itself: There were acute and convalescent COVID-19 samples, and they came from the United States, Italy and Spain. The analysed material was cDNA or gDNA that came from T cells, B-cell-depleted T cells, or PBMCs.

Study processing details: By means of reference gene primer amplification, nucleated cell counts were estimated. Libraries were prepared by immunoSEQ multiplex PCR; TCRdb keeps only in-frame clonotypes and omits some of them. V and J calls plus clone size are reproduced from that table; the DNA served to infer D and trimming. The repertoire consists of some 38,000 clones, with about three quarters occurring once and the leading ten covering roughly 10%. This clone is categorized as medium-sized. The germline V gene has CDR1 SEHNR and CDR2 FQNEAQ (reference sequence). With V trimmed by 5 bases and J by 9 bases, 7 bases remained unmatched. The CDR3 covers 14 residues. Followed over time, Seattle patients had been enrolled while infection was active.

The chain is built from TRBV7-9 and TRBJ2-1, with TRBD1 matching 10 bases. The clonotype originates from a man between 65 and 85 years old with COVID-19, enrolled during active disease. Specimen: peripheral blood. For the CDR3, the DNA is TGTGCCAGCAGCACGGGACAGGGGATAGGTGAGCAGTTCTTC. It specifies CASSTGQGIGEQFF.